The 25 T cell receptor beta chains listed next were all sequenced from one sample in a study of shared clonotypes between healthy human individuals. Using immunoSEQ multiplex PCR, the repertoire was profiled, and TCRdb retains in-frame clones only, with some absent. This sample has about 1 million clones, with around 78% found just once. The sample taken for sequencing was memory CD4+ T cells from PBMCs. Subset given: CD45RA-negative fraction. Receptors originate from a man younger than 30 in good health. Some clones in this sample may be carry-over from other donors' samples.

The CDR3 is CASSLNSKIPDTQYF. The CDR3 DNA sequence: TGCGCCAGCAGCTTGAACAGCAAAATCCCAGATACGCAGTATTTT. The V gene is TRBV5-1, the J gene TRBJ2-3; no definite D call. Germline CDR1 and CDR2: SGHRS and YFSETQ. There are 15 residues in the CDR3. V was cut by 1 base and J by 4 bases, with 13 bases left in between.

This clone showed up just a few times. V and J are TRBV4-2 and TRBJ1-4; 7 bases map to TRBD1. The CDR3 runs to 14 residues. Unmatched junction bases numbered 5, after V lost 0 bases and J lost 10 bases. Germline V gene data show CDR1 as LGHNA and CDR2 as YNFKEQ. In DNA, the CDR3 is TGTGCCAGCAGCCAAGAAGCGACAGGGCTAAAACTGTTTTTT. Residues: CASSQEATGLKLFF.

This sequence joins TRBV7-3 and TRBJ1-1; the D is unclear. The V end lost 4 bases, the J end lost 8 bases, and 14 bases lay between the germline ends. The V gene's germline CDR1 is SGHTA and CDR2 FQGTGA. This CDR3 comprises 13 residues. CDR3 in DNA: TGTGCCAGCAGCTCACAACCGGGAGCGGAAGCTTTCTTT. Its protein is CASSSQPGAEAFF.

The rearrangement joins TRBV28 to TRBJ2-7; the match to TRBD2 covers 8 bases. The CDR3 has 17 residues. CDR1 and CDR2 (germline): MDHEN, SYDVKM. V shed 7 bases and J 4 bases; nucleotides not matched to a gene: 18. The CDR3 DNA follows: TGTGCCAGCAACCCCTTAGGGGTCGGTAGCGGGAAATACGAGCAGTACTTC. Encoded protein: CASNPLGVGSGKYEQYF.

V is TRBV7-9 and J is TRBJ2-7; 11 bases align to TRBD1. This CDR3 has 15 residues. Trimming took 5 bases from V and 1 from J; bases not matched to a gene: 4. Germline V CDR1 and CDR2: SEHNR, FQNEAQ (reference sequence). As DNA, the CDR3 is TGTGCCAGCAGCGACCGGGACAGGGGGTCCTACGAGCAGTACTTC. Amino acids: CASSDRDRGSYEQYF.

This clone was detected ten times or more. The sample contains more than one DNA sequence encoding this CDR3. CDR3 coding DNA: TGTGCCAGCAGTTTGGGGGGTTACTCTGGAAACACCATATATTTT. Encoded protein: CASSLGGYSGNTIYF. The chain combines TRBV28 with TRBJ1-3; possible D gene TRBD1, 5 bases. CDR1 and CDR2 (germline): MDHEN, SYDVKM. The CDR3 extends over 15 amino acids. The V and J ends lost 3 bases and 0 bases respectively, with 9 bases between them.

This clone showed up just once. At the DNA level, this CDR3 is encoded by other sequences in the same sample as well. The chain has TRBV5-1 and TRBJ2-7; 8 bases are a match to TRBD1. With V trimmed by 4 bases and J by 4 bases, 7 bases remained unmatched. The CDR3 is made up of 14 amino acids. The V gene's germline CDR1 is SGHRS and CDR2 YFSETQ. CDR3 bases: TGCGCCAGCAGCCCCGGACAGGGCGATTACGAGCAGTACTTC. Translation gives CASSPGQGDYEQYF.

The chain links TRBV9 to TRBJ2-7; 12 bases fit TRBD2. Germline assignment: CDR1 SGDLS and CDR2 YYNGEE. The ends lost 0 bases at V and 5 bases at J; junction bases unmatched: 6. The CDR3 has 16 amino acids. The CDR3 protein is CASSVGLAGGPNEQYF. CDR3 DNA sequence: TGTGCCAGCAGCGTAGGGCTAGCGGGAGGGCCCAACGAGCAGTACTTC.

The rearrangement links TRBV27 to TRBJ2-6, with 11 positions matching TRBD1. The CDR3 sequence is 19 residues long. V was clipped by 6 bases and J by 0 bases; unmatched bases: 10. Germline V gives CDR1 MNHEY, CDR2 SMNVEV (reference sequence). The DNA for the CDR3 is TGTGCCAGCAGATTTCTTCCGGGACAGGGGGGCTCTGGGGCCAACGTCCTGACTTTC. This codes for CASRFLPGQGGSGANVLTF.

This sequence joins TRBV6-6 and TRBJ2-1, with D perhaps being TRBD1 or TRBD2 (5 bases each). The germline gives CDR1 MNHNY, CDR2 SVGAGI (reference sequence). The V gene lost 2 bases and the J gene lost 7 bases, with 15 bases spanning the gap. The CDR3 totals 15 residues. This CDR3 is CASSYPQGTANEQFF. CDR3 nucleotides: TGTGCCAGCAGTTACCCCCAAGGGACCGCGAATGAGCAGTTCTTC.

This chain connects TRBV9 to TRBJ1-4, with a weak D call TRBD1 (6 bases). This CDR3 is built from 16 residues. In germline, CDR1 is SGDLS, CDR2 YYNGEE. With 0 bases removed from V and 8 bases from J, the gap between germline ends came to 17 bases. In DNA, the CDR3 is TGTGCCAGCAGCGTAGGGGCTGGGGGCGCGGGGGAAAAACTGTTTTTT. It yields the protein CASSVGAGGAGEKLFF.

Notes on this clone: The same CDR3 also results from other DNA sequences found in this sample. The genes are TRBV18 and TRBJ2-5; D tentatively fits TRBD1 or TRBD2 (5 bases each). Per the germline V gene, CDR1 is KGHSH and CDR2 is LQKENI. The CDR3 length is 14 residues. Trimming pared 0 bases from V and 4 bases from J, leaving 9 bases between. The CDR3: CASSPPSGRETQYF. The CDR3 nucleotides read TGTGCCAGCTCACCACCGTCAGGGAGAGAGACCCAGTACTTC.

CDR3 nucleotides: TGTGCCAGCAGCCGTGACAGGGGACCGACCGGGGAGCTGTTTTTT. It translates to CASSRDRGPTGELFF. The genes are TRBV4-2 and TRBJ2-2; 8 bases align to TRBD1. The germline V gene encodes CDR1 LGHNA and CDR2 YNFKEQ. With 4 bases clipped from V and 5 bases from J, the junction kept 6 bases outside the gene matches. The CDR3 loop spans 15 amino acids.

The rearrangement links TRBV27 to TRBJ2-7, with 9 bases aligning to TRBD1. V shed 2 bases and J 3 bases; nucleotides not matched to a gene: 2. This CDR3 contains 14 residues. The V gene's germline CDR1 is MNHEY and CDR2 SMNVEV (reference sequence). The CDR3 DNA reads as TGTGCCAGCAGTTTAATGGGACAGGGCTACGAGCAGTACTTC. This sequence encodes CASSLMGQGYEQYF.

The table lists this clone with a few counts. The V and J genes are TRBV11-2 and TRBJ2-1; D possibly corresponds to TRBD2 (6 bases). V lost 5 bases and J lost 4, with 12 bases in between. The CDR3 contains 14 residues. Germline CDR1 SGHAT, CDR2 FQNNGV. CDR3 nucleotides: TGTGCCAGCAGCCCACTGACTAGATACAATGAGCAGTTCTTC. Protein sequence: CASSPLTRYNEQFF.

The chain couples TRBV25-1 to TRBJ1-2; 10 bases line up with TRBD1. The CDR3 covers 15 residues. The trim removed 6 bases at V and 7 bases at J, leaving 11 bases unmatched. CDR1 is MGHDK, CDR2 SYGVNS, per germline. The CDR3 DNA reads as TGTGCCAGCAGAAGATCCGGGACAGGGGCCAGTGGCTACACCTTC. It translates to CASRRSGTGASGYTF.

This chain uses TRBV11-2 with TRBJ2-7, with TRBD1 matching 12 bases. The germline V gene has CDR1 SGHAT and CDR2 FQNNGV. CDR3 length equals 18 residues. With 5 bases clipped from V and 1 base from J, the junction kept 12 bases outside the gene matches. This CDR3 is CASSNAGTGGWNSYEQYF. In nucleotides, the CDR3 is TGTGCCAGCAGCAACGCGGGGACAGGGGGCTGGAATTCCTACGAGCAGTACTTC. Filled out from reference TRBV11-2 and TRBJ2-7, the complete variable domain reads EAGVAQSPRYKIIEKRQSVAFWCNPISGHATLYWYQQILGQGPKLLIQFQNNGVVDDSQLPKDRFSAERLKGVDSTLKIQPAKLEDSAVYLCASSNAGTGGWNSYEQYFGPGTRLTVT.

The rearrangement joins TRBV10-3 to TRBJ2-1; TRBD1 matches at 11 bases. Germline CDR1 is ENHRY and CDR2 is SYGVKD. The CDR3 is 13 residues long. The junction had 2 bases not matched to a gene; V was cut back by 6 bases and J by 7 bases. Here the CDR3 reads CAIRGDRGNEQFF. The CDR3 DNA reads TGTGCCATCAGGGGGGACAGGGGGAATGAGCAGTTCTTC.

V usage is TRBV19 and J usage is TRBJ2-7; D uncertain. The CDR3 has 14 amino acids. Germline values: CDR1 LNHDA, CDR2 SQIVND (reference sequence). With 5 bases removed from V and 2 bases from J, the gap between germline ends came to 13 bases. The CDR3 DNA sequence: TGTGCCAGTAGTCCCTCTCTGCGAACCTACGAGCAGTACTTC. Protein: CASSPSLRTYEQYF.

The chain carries TRBV6-5 and TRBJ1-3; no clear D gene. V was trimmed by 0 bases and J by 4 bases, leaving 7 bases between them. The CDR3 is 14 amino acids. Per germline, CDR1 MNHEY and CDR2 SVGAGI. The CDR3 is CASSYSALGNTIYF. Written as DNA, the CDR3 is TGTGCCAGCAGTTACTCTGCCTTAGGAAACACCATATATTTT.

This clone was observed once. The chain employs TRBV5-4 and TRBJ2-7; D perhaps matches TRBD2 (6 bases). V lost 3 bases to trimming and J lost 2 bases, with 12 bases between them. CDR3 length equals 14 residues. Looked up from germline, CDR1 is SGHNT and CDR2 is YYREEE (reference sequence). CDR3 in DNA: TGTGCCAGCAGCTACGGGAGTTTCCCCTACGAGCAGTACTTC. Translated, it gives CASSYGSFPYEQYF.

V is TRBV28 and J is TRBJ2-7, with D hard to call. Trimming shortened V by 10 bases and J by 8 bases, and 12 bases separated the two germline ends. Looked up from germline, CDR1 is MDHEN and CDR2 is SYDVKM. CDR3 length equals 10 residues. The CDR3 coding sequence is TGTGCCACCTGGAGCGTCAAGCAGTACTTC. Its translation is CATWSVKQYF. Combining the CDR3 with reference TRBV28 and TRBJ2-7 gives the whole variable domain DVKVTQSSRYLVKRTGEKVFLECVQDMDHENMFWYRQDPGLGLRLIYFSYDVKMKEKGDIPEGYSVSREKKERFSLILESASTNQTSMYLCATWSVKQYFGPGTRLTVT.

This clone was observed at least ten times. J is TRBJ1-2 and V is TRBV7-2; D gene unclear. The CDR3 is 14 residues long. Germline V gene lookup returns CDR1 SGHTA and CDR2 FQGNSA. Trimming removed 2 bases at V and 6 bases at J, with 13 bases between. The CDR3 DNA follows: TGTGCCAGCAGCTTATCTCGTCAGCCCGATGGCTACACCTTC. This translates into CASSLSRQPDGYTF.

The chain uses TRBV19 and TRBJ1-5, with unresolved D. The CDR3 totals 13 residues. Per germline, CDR1 LNHDA and CDR2 SQIVND (reference sequence). V was pared by 0 bases and J by 5 bases, with 5 bases between. CDR3 sequence reads: CASSIDGDQPQHF. The CDR3, as DNA: TGTGCCAGTAGTATAGATGGGGATCAGCCCCAGCATTTT.

As regards this clone: The same CDR3 also results from other DNA sequences found in this sample. The chain uses TRBV6-5 and TRBJ2-1; no definite D call. CDR3 size: 10 residues. Trimming stripped 2 bases from V and 7 bases from J, with 0 bases between. Germline V gene sequence: CDR1 MNHEY, CDR2 SVGAGI. DNA of the CDR3: TGTGCCAGCAGTTACAATGAGCAGTTCTTC. Translation: CASSYNEQFF.